This TCR beta chain comes out of a study of post-analysis software for immune sequencing data. Every TCR beta cDNA library bore unique molecular identifiers. T cells, about 0.9 to 11 million of them, yielded approximately 500,000 cDNA molecules. TCRdb used MiXCR to reprocess the PCR reads, holding one entry per CDR3 protein. The sample gives hundreds of thousands of distinct CDR3 sequences, around 60% of which show up once; approximately 10% is in the top ten. Overall study findings and caveats: Significantly lower normalized Chao1 diversity was found in patients with multiple sclerosis relative to controls. Relative to controls, patients had a handful of TRBV segments at higher frequency, with TRBV5-6, TRBV5-1 and TRBV20-1 among these.

Comment on this clonotype: Its matching antigen is unknown.

Trimming cost V 5 bases and J 6 bases, with 14 bases left between them. The CDR3 sequence is 14 residues long. CDR1 is MNHEY, CDR2 SVGEGT, per germline. This sequence joins TRBV6-2 or TRBV6-3 and TRBJ2-1; D is unclear. The material sequenced was blood. This TCR came from a girl aged 2 to 9 with multiple sclerosis. In DNA form, the CDR3 reads TGTGCCAGCAGTCCCCGTAACTCACCCAATGAGCAGTTCTTC. Translation: CASSPRNSPNEQFF.